This T cell receptor (beta chain) is drawn from a study of vaccination and CD4 T cells after COVID-19. The wider study: Cells were stimulated with overlapping spike peptide pools from SARS-CoV-2, HCoV-NL63, HCoV-OC43 and HCoV-229E. General study results and limits: It was found that, in convalescent patients, 304 of 307 vaccine-specific clones were spike mono-reactive. Among those convalescent, a median around 87% of reactive clones emerged solely post-vaccination.

V shed 11 bases and J shed 10 bases, with 17 bases lying between them. CDR1 MNHNS and CDR2 SASEGT come from the germline V gene. The CDR3 totals 11 residues. This clonotype appeared a few times. Its specificity is unknown. Cultured CD4+ T cells had their DNA profiled by the Oncomine TCR Beta short-read assay. TCRdb used MiXCR to reprocess the PCR reads, holding one entry per CDR3 protein. This table holds about 20,000 distinct CDR3 sequences, roughly 55% found once. Sample treatment: approximately nine-day PBMC culture with coronavirus spike peptide pools or control peptides (ViraFEST assay). Peptide-pool expansion of antigen-specific T cells preceded TCR sequencing in ViraFEST.

The specimen was CD4+ T cells from blood, cultured in vitro. The sequence was obtained from a human donor who had recovered from COVID-19. The gene calls are TRBV6-1 and TRBJ1-1; D possibly corresponds to TRBD1 (5 bases). Here the CDR3 reads CAALGRLLAFF. The CDR3 region has the DNA TGTGCCGCCCTGGGGCGGCTTCTAGCTTTCTTT.